What follows are 19 T cell receptor beta chains derived from one specimen sequenced in a study of cytomegalovirus exposure and HLA in healthy donors. The PCR ran on 60 Vbeta and 13 Jbeta primers. Sequencing used immunoSEQ multiplex PCR; TCRdb keeps in-frame clones, though not all of them. The data hold under 90,000 clones, with roughly 77% observed a single time. The specimen was PBMCs. The receptors here all came from a man aged 35-49 years in good health and CMV-seronegative.

J is TRBJ2-5 and V is TRBV20-1; 7 bases fit TRBD1. Germline-derived CDR1 and CDR2 are DFQATT and SNEGSKA (reference sequence). The CDR3 is 11 amino acids. V trimming: 3 bases; J trimming: 13 bases; junction bases outside the gene matches: 8. In DNA, the CDR3 is TGCAGTGCTAGGGGCCCGGGACAGACGTACTTC. Its translation is CSARGPGQTYF.

This clone was seen a single time. The chain carries TRBV5-1 and TRBJ2-7, with D possibly being TRBD2 (6 bases). CDR3 size: 19 residues. Germline V gives CDR1 SGHRS, CDR2 YFSETQ. Trimming shortened V by 1 base and J by 2 bases, and 25 bases separated the two germline ends. CDR3 sequence reads: CASSLSPVFAGSFPYEQYF. CDR3 DNA sequence: TGCGCCAGCAGCTTGTCCCCCGTTTTTGCGGGAAGCTTCCCCTACGAGCAGTACTTC. Based on the CDR3 plus reference TRBV5-1 and TRBJ2-7, the full variable domain is KAGVTQTPRYLIKTRGQQVTLSCSPISGHRSVSWYQQTPGQGLQFLFEYFSETQRNKGNFPGRFSGRQFSNSRSEMNVSTLELGDSALYLCASSLSPVFAGSFPYEQYFGPGTRLTVT.

This clone was recorded once. The CDR3 loop is CASNGPGNSPLHF. CDR3 bases: TGCGCCAGCAATGGGCCAGGGAATTCACCCCTCCACTTT. V and J are TRBV10-2 and TRBJ1-6; a weak D match, TRBD1 (5 bases). This CDR3 is built from 13 residues. Trimming stripped 7 bases from V and 7 bases from J, with 11 bases between. The germline gives CDR1 WSHSY, CDR2 SAAADI.

The rearrangement uses TRBV30 and TRBJ2-5, with 9 nucleotides matching TRBD1. The end of the DNA aligns better with TRBJ2-7, so the J call may be wrong. The germline CDR1 and CDR2 sequences are GTSNPN and SVGIG (reference sequence). The CDR3 is made up of 14 amino acids. The chain's CDR3 is CAWIPGTGWHEQYF. The CDR3, as DNA: TGTGCCTGGATCCCCGGGACAGGGTGGCACGAGCAGTACTTC.

The chain has TRBV18 and TRBJ2-5, with 7 bases that match TRBD1. The CDR3 loop spans 15 amino acids. The V gene end was trimmed by 6 bases and the J gene end by 2 bases; junction bases not matched to a gene: 9. Germline V gene lookup returns CDR1 KGHSH and CDR2 LQKENI. CDR3 DNA: TGTGCCAGCTCCATAAACAGGGGTCAACAAGAGACCCAGTACTTC. It codes for CASSINRGQQETQYF.

The chain employs TRBV19 and TRBJ2-1, with D possibly TRBD2 on 6 matching bases. CDR1 is LNHDA, CDR2 SQIVND, per germline (reference sequence). Trimming took 6 bases from V and 0 from J, leaving 6 bases between them. The CDR3 contains 13 residues. The DNA of the CDR3 is TGTGCCAGTAGCGGGGGCTCCTACAATGAGCAGTTCTTC. Encoded protein: CASSGGSYNEQFF.

The chain's CDR3 is CATSRWFSSDLKEQFF. In DNA, the CDR3 is TGTGCCACCAGCAGATGGTTTAGCTCAGATCTGAAGGAGCAGTTCTTC. V usage is TRBV15 and J usage is TRBJ2-1; D gene unclear. Germline V gives CDR1 LNHNV, CDR2 YYDKDF (reference sequence). The CDR3 consists of 16 residues. Trimming took off 2 bases at V and 10 bases at J, with 21 bases between the two ends.

The rearrangement joins TRBV5-1 to TRBJ2-1; 9 bases align to TRBD2. Trimming at V came to 3 bases and at J to 2 bases, leaving 3 bases not matched to a gene. Germline CDR1 and CDR2: SGHRS and YFSETQ. This CDR3 is built from 15 residues. The CDR3 coding sequence is TGCGCCAGCAGCTCGACTAGCGGCGCCTACAATGAGCAGTTCTTC. Its translation is CASSSTSGAYNEQFF.

The chain uses TRBV30 and TRBJ1-5; TRBD1 is a possible D gene (5 bases). With 4 bases removed from V and 4 bases from J, the gap between germline ends came to 14 bases. The V gene's germline CDR1 is GTSNPN and CDR2 SVGIG (reference sequence). The length of the CDR3 is 14 residues. The CDR3 protein is CAWTNEQGNQPQHF. The DNA for the CDR3 is TGTGCCTGGACCAACGAGCAGGGAAATCAGCCCCAGCATTTT.

The genes are TRBV5-4 and TRBJ1-4; tentative D call: TRBD1 (5 bases). This CDR3 region has 15 residues. V lost 4 bases and J lost 6, with 16 bases in between. The V gene's germline CDR1 is SGHNT and CDR2 YYREEE (reference sequence). The CDR3, as DNA: TGTGCCAGCAGCCCGGGCGGGGGTAGGGATGAAAAACTGTTTTTT. Protein: CASSPGGGRDEKLFF.

The chain employs TRBV11-2 and TRBJ2-2, with 10 positions matching TRBD1. V lost 1 base, J lost 1 base, and 0 bases stayed unmatched. CDR3 size: 16 residues. Looked up from germline, CDR1 is SGHAT and CDR2 is FQNNGV. CDR3 protein: CASSLGTGGNTGELFF. The CDR3 DNA follows: TGTGCCAGCAGCTTAGGGACAGGGGGGAACACCGGGGAGCTGTTTTTT.

V usage is TRBV7-2 and J usage is TRBJ2-7, with 13 nucleotides matching TRBD2. Trimming cost V 5 bases and J 3 bases; bases outside gene matches: 4. Germline V gives CDR1 SGHTA, CDR2 FQGNSA. This CDR3 comprises 15 residues. The CDR3 is CASSTRLAGGYEQYF. The CDR3 nucleotides are TGTGCCAGCAGCACCCGACTAGCGGGAGGCTACGAGCAGTACTTC. Filled out from reference TRBV7-2 and TRBJ2-7, the complete variable domain reads GAGVSQSPSNKVTEKGKDVELRCDPISGHTALYWYRQSLGQGLEFLIYFQGNSAPDKSGLPSDRFSAERTGGSVSTLTIQRTQQEDSAVYLCASSTRLAGGYEQYFGPGTRLTVT.

The sample holds a few counts of this clone. J is TRBJ2-6 and V is TRBV5-5, with TRBD1 matching 11 bases. Per the germline V gene, CDR1 is SGHKS and CDR2 is YYEKEE (reference sequence). This CDR3 has 18 amino acids. The ends lost 4 bases at V and 1 base at J; junction bases unmatched: 7. For the CDR3, the DNA is TGTGCCAGCAGCCCCGGGACAGGGGGACCATCTGGGGCCAACGTCCTGACTTTC. It specifies CASSPGTGGPSGANVLTF.

The rearrangement joins TRBV6-5 to TRBJ2-7, with 7 nucleotides matching TRBD1. The CDR3 length is 13 residues. Germline CDR1 is MNHEY and CDR2 is SVGAGI. Unmatched junction bases numbered 4, after V lost 6 bases and J lost 2 bases. CDR3 amino acids: CASSHRGAYEQYF. CDR3 bases: TGTGCCAGCAGCCACAGGGGCGCCTACGAGCAGTACTTC.

The rearrangement joins TRBV5-4 to TRBJ2-7, with TRBD1 identical over 7 bases. This CDR3 has 16 residues. CDR1 and CDR2 from the germline V gene are SGHNT and YYREEE (reference sequence). V lost 3 bases and J lost 1; bases outside the gene matches: 10. CDR3 bases: TGTGCCAGCAGCTCCAATCTCCGGGACAGATCCTACGAGCAGTACTTC. The encoded protein is CASSSNLRDRSYEQYF.

The CDR3 DNA reads TGTGCCAGCACCGGCGGGAGGGCACACTACTTC. Its protein is CASTGGRAHYF. The chain uses TRBV6-5 and TRBJ2-7; TRBD2 aligns across 9 bases. The V gene's germline CDR1 is MNHEY and CDR2 SVGAGI. Unmatched junction bases numbered 8, after V lost 7 bases and J lost 13 bases. There are 11 residues in the CDR3.

This rearrangement joins TRBV10-3 to TRBJ1-2; 9 positions agree with TRBD1. CDR1 is ENHRY, CDR2 SYGVKD, per germline. CDR3 length: 15 amino acids. The junction had 12 bases not matched to a gene; V was cut back by 5 bases and J by 8 bases. The CDR3 DNA reads TGTGCCATCAGTACTGAAGGGGACAGGGCCTTAGGCTACACCTTC. It codes for CAISTEGDRALGYTF.

The V and J genes are TRBV5-1 and TRBJ2-7, with TRBD1 as a possible D gene (5 bases). Trimming shortened V by 4 bases and J by 9 bases, and 14 bases separated the two germline ends. Germline-derived CDR1 and CDR2 are SGHRS and YFSETQ. This CDR3 has 12 amino acids. As DNA, the CDR3 is TGCGCCAGCAGCGAATCCCAGGGTGGGCAGTACTTC. This gives the protein CASSESQGGQYF.

This clone turned up a few times. V usage is TRBV6-1 and J usage is TRBJ2-7; possible D gene TRBD2, 5 bases. Looked up from germline, CDR1 is MNHNS and CDR2 is SASEGT. Trimming took 6 bases from V and 6 from J, leaving 9 bases between them. The CDR3 consists of 11 residues. The CDR3 region has the DNA TGTGCCAGCAGGGGAGACCTCGAGCAGTACTTC. Its translation: CASRGDLEQYF.